A single sample gave rise to the 7 T cell receptor beta chains below, sequenced in a study of early T cells in non-severe SARS-CoV-2 infection. A single record per CDR3 protein comes from TCRdb applying MiXCR to the 5' RACE reads. This table has roughly 55,000 distinct CDR3 sequences, approximately 6% appearing once. Sequencing input: whole blood. The receptors shown here come from an adult who was a healthcare worker with PCR-confirmed SARS-CoV-2 infection or an uninfected control (not recorded which).

This chain joins TRBV20-1 and TRBJ2-2, with 7 bases that match TRBD1. Germline V lookup: CDR1 DFQATT, CDR2 SNEGSKA (reference sequence). Trimming took 6 bases from V and 7 from J; bases not matched to a gene: 8. This CDR3 is 13 amino acids long. CDR3 sequence reads: CSAATGVGGELFF. The CDR3 nucleotides read TGCAGTGCGGCTACAGGGGTAGGCGGGGAGCTGTTTTTT.

In its sample, this clonotype was seen many times. This rearrangement joins TRBV7-9 to TRBJ2-7, with D perhaps matching TRBD1 (6 bases). V was pared by 2 bases and J by 6 bases, with 11 bases between. The length of the CDR3 is 13 residues. Germline V gives CDR1 SEHNR, CDR2 FQNEAQ (reference sequence). The CDR3 DNA reads TGTGCCAGCAGCTTAACTACAGGGACCGAGCAGTACTTC. This sequence encodes CASSLTTGTEQYF.

This clonotype has ten or more counts. The gene calls are TRBV18 and TRBJ1-2; TRBD1 might be the D (6 bases). The CDR3 consists of 15 residues. Looked up from germline, CDR1 is KGHSH and CDR2 is LQKENI. Trimming took off 2 bases at V and 3 bases at J, with 13 bases between the two ends. The CDR3 sequence is CASSPEGQSYYGYTF. The CDR3 DNA is TGTGCCAGCTCACCAGAAGGACAGAGCTACTATGGCTACACCTTC.

In its sample, this clonotype was seen many times. This chain uses TRBV11-2 with TRBJ2-3; 9 bases line up with TRBD1. Losses at the gene ends were 3 bases for V and 3 bases for J; bases not matched to a gene: 4. The CDR3 has 15 amino acids. Looked up from germline, CDR1 is SGHAT and CDR2 is FQNNGV. CDR3 amino acids: CASSFRTGETDTQYF. The CDR3 nucleotides are TGTGCCAGCAGCTTCAGGACAGGGGAGACAGATACGCAGTATTTT.

This sequence joins TRBV20-1 and TRBJ1-5; 8 nucleotides align to TRBD1. Germline-derived CDR1 and CDR2 are DFQATT and SNEGSKA (reference sequence). The CDR3 is 15 amino acids. The J segment lost 0 bases and the V segment lost 6 bases, leaving 7 bases of the junction unmatched. DNA of the CDR3: TGCAGTGCGGTCAGGGGGCAATATAGCAATCAGCCCCAGCATTTT. Its translation: CSAVRGQYSNQPQHF.

There are many counts of this clonotype. The chain combines TRBV2 with TRBJ2-5, with D perhaps matching TRBD1 (8 bases). Germline-derived CDR1 and CDR2 are SNHLY and FYNNEI. Trimming took off 8 bases at V and 2 bases at J, with 12 bases between the two ends. CDR3 size: 13 residues. The CDR3 DNA reads as TGTGCCAGCGGGGGGGACAGGCAAGAGACCCAGTACTTC. This codes for CASGGDRQETQYF.

This clonotype showed up many times. This chain uses TRBV7-2 with TRBJ2-3; D remains ambiguous. V was cut by 4 bases and J by 1 base, with 15 bases left in between. Germline V gene lookup returns CDR1 SGHTA and CDR2 FQGNSA. This CDR3 is 16 amino acids long. The CDR3 DNA sequence: TGTGCCAGCAGCTCCAAGATTTATTTCGGCACAGATACGCAGTATTTT. Its protein is CASSSKIYFGTDTQYF.